The source of this T cell receptor beta chain is a study of shared clonotypes between healthy human individuals. Data came from immunoSEQ multiplex PCR; TCRdb stores just in-frame clones and leaves some out. The profile shows over 1.5 million clones, around 98% of them singletons. Germline V gene sequence: CDR1 SGHNT, CDR2 YENEEA. The trim removed 5 bases at V and 5 bases at J, leaving 9 bases unmatched. The CDR3 runs 16 residues. All of the donors resided in Nashville, Tennessee, and each was a Caucasian adult. The sequencing sample was made of naive CD4+ T cells sorted from blood. The subset was: CD45RA+ positively selected. This receptor was identified in a man aged 30 to 45 in good health. The chain recombines TRBV11-3 with TRBJ2-2; 9 bases match TRBD2. This CDR3 reads CASSHKVAGETGELFF. CDR3 sequence (DNA): TGTGCCAGCAGCCACAAAGTAGCGGGAGAAACCGGGGAGCTGTTTTTT.